These T cell receptor beta chains were read from a single sample in a study of shared clonotypes between healthy human individuals. TCRdb's table, derived via immunoSEQ multiplex PCR, lists solely in-frame clones and lacks some. The sample consists of about 610,000 clones, around 96% of them appearing once. The sequenced sample consisted of naive CD8+ T cells sorted from blood. These receptor sequences come from a woman younger than 45 in good health. The CDR3 runs from the conserved cysteine through the conserved F or W. The D gene is left open where the match is weak. A clone size is listed for some rows: how often the clone was seen (once, few, many), or a class if it is expanded.

TRBD2,TRBJ2-3,NA,TRBV5-6,CASSLGTSGSADTQYF
NA,TRBJ1-2,NA,TRBV11-2,CASRHDGTPLF
NA,TRBJ1-2,NA,TRBV5-8,CASSLAPGNYGYTF
NA,TRBJ2-7,NA,TRBV29-1,CSAGGGTEAREQYF
NA,TRBJ2-1,NA,TRBV7-3,CASSLIVSPKQEQFF
TRBD1,TRBJ2-1,NA,TRBV9,CASSPTRQGGNNEQFF
NA,TRBJ2-7,NA,TRBV7-6,CASSLDGGYEQYF
TRBD1,TRBJ2-2,NA,TRBV6-6,CASSYGTGNTGELFF
NA,TRBJ2-7,NA,TRBV5-4,CASSLGGGSYEQYF
TRBD1,TRBJ1-1,NA,TRBV5-4,CASSLRTGVEAFF
NA,TRBJ2-7,once,TRBV11-2,CASSVGWGYEQYF
NA,TRBJ2-7,NA,TRBV5-4,CASSSIGLHTTYSYEQYF
TRBD1,TRBJ2-7,NA,TRBV28,CASRPMRTGETYEQYF
NA,TRBJ1-1,NA,TRBV7-8,CASSFDSRGTGRTMNTEAFF
TRBD1,TRBJ1-2,NA,TRBV7-9,CASSPPGQTYGYTF
TRBD1,TRBJ1-1,NA,TRBV9,CASSAGGQGVEAFF
NA,TRBJ2-7,NA,TRBV29-1,CSVQGGGRGNEQYF
TRBD1,TRBJ2-7,NA,TRBV28,CASSLSVRGQDEQYF
TRBD2,TRBJ2-7,NA,TRBV7-8,CASSLTSGRYEQYF
TRBD2,TRBJ2-7,NA,TRBV7-2,CASSLGVRASGRDEQYF
NA,NA,NA,TRBV7-2,CASSLETVDPNYEQYF
TRBD2,TRBJ2-5,NA,TRBV19,CASSIISGEYQETQYF
NA,TRBJ2-1,once,TRBV10-2,CASSENGGGRHNEQFF
NA,TRBJ2-5,NA,TRBV9,CASSVESGRETQYF
NA,TRBJ1-2,NA,TRBV7-2,CASSPRTLYGYTF
NA,TRBJ2-3,NA,TRBV5-6,CASSLGGGTDTQYF
TRBD1,TRBJ1-2,NA,TRBV11-2,CASSLGGTGWLGYTF
NA,TRBJ1-5,NA,TRBV19,CASSIVGGRGQPQHF
NA,TRBJ2-7,once,TRBV6-1,CASSAFAVGLNEQYF
NA,TRBJ2-7,NA,TRBV29-1,CSVDQSDGYEQYF
TRBD2,TRBJ2-1,NA,TRBV27,CASSHGTSVNNEQFF
TRBD2,TRBJ2-7,NA,TRBV28,CASSLGLAGDPSLQYF
TRBD1,TRBJ1-5,NA,TRBV6-5,CASSYDRGGWQPQHF
TRBD2,TRBJ2-3,NA,TRBV5-4,CASSLASGRAVPDTQYF
NA,TRBJ1-1,few,TRBV19,CASSIGWPGDGIF
NA,TRBJ2-1,NA,TRBV29-1,CSVDGGFSYNEQFF
NA,TRBJ2-1,NA,TRBV5-4,CASSLTDEQFF
NA,TRBJ2-1,NA,TRBV9,CASSDPGDGEQFF
TRBD2,TRBJ2-7,NA,TRBV28,CASSLFMPSGELTYEQYF
TRBD2,TRBJ2-7,once,TRBV11-2,CASSQEPAGGDEQYF
NA,TRBJ1-2,NA,TRBV2,CASSENMEPNYGYTF
TRBD2,TRBJ2-7,NA,TRBV4-1,CASSQWREGPESREQYF
NA,TRBJ1-2,NA,TRBV19,CASSIVYPGERVDYGYTF
TRBD1,TRBJ2-2,NA,TRBV5-6,CASSLDRGRDTGELFF
NA,TRBJ1-5,NA,TRBV28,CASSLSVTYSNQPQHF